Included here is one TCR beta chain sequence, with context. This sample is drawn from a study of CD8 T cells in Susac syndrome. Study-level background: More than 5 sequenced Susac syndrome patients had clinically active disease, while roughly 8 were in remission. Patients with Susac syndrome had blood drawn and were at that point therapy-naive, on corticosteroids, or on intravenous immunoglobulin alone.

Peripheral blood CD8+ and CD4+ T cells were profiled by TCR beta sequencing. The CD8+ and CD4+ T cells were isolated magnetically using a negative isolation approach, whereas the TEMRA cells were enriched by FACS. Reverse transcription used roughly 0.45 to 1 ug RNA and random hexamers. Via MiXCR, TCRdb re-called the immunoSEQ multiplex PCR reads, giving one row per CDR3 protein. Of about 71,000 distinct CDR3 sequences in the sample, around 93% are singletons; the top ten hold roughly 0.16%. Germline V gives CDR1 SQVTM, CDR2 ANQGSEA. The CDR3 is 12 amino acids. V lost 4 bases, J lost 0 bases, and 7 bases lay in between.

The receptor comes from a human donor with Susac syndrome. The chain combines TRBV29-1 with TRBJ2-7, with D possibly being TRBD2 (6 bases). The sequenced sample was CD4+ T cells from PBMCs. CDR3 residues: CSVGGASYEQYF. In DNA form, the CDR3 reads TGCAGCGTTGGCGGGGCCTCCTACGAGCAGTACTTC.